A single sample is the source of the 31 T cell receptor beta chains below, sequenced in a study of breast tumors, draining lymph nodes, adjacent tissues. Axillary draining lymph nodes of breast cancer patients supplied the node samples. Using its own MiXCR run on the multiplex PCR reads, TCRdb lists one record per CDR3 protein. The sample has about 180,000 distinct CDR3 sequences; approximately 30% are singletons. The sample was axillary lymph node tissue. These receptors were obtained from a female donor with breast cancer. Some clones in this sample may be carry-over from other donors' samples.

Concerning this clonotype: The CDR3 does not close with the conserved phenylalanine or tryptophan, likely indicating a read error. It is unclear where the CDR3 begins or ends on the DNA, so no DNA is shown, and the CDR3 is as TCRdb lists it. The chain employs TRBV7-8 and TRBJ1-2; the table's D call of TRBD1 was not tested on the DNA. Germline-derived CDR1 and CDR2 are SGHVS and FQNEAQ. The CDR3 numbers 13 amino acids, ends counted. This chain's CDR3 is CASSTDNRVGCTL.

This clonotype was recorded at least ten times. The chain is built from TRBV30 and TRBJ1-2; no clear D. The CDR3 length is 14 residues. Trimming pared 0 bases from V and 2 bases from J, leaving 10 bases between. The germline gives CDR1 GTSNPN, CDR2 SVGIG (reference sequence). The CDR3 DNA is TGTGCCTGGAGTGTCCTAGGAAGAAACTATGGCTACACCTTC. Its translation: CAWSVLGRNYGYTF.

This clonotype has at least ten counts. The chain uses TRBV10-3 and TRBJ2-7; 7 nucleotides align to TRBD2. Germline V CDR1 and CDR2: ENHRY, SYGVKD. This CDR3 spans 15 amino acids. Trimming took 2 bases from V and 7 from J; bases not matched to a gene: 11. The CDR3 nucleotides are TGTGCCATCAGTGAGATTGTGGGGGGGGATTTGGAGCAGTACTTC. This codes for CAISEIVGGDLEQYF.

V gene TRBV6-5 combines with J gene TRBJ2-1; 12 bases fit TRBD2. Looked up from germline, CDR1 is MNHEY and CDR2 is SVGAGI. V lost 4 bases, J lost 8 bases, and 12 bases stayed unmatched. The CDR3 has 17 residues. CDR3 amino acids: CASSLGLAGALTDEQFF. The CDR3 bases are TGTGCCAGCAGTTTGGGACTAGCGGGTGCCTTAACGGATGAGCAGTTCTTC.

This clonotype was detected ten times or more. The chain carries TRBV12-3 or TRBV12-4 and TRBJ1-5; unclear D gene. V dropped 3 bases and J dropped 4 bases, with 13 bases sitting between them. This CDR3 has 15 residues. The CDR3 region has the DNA TGTGCCAGCAGTTTTCTGGGAGGCCGAAATCAGCCCCAGCATTTT. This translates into CASSFLGGRNQPQHF.

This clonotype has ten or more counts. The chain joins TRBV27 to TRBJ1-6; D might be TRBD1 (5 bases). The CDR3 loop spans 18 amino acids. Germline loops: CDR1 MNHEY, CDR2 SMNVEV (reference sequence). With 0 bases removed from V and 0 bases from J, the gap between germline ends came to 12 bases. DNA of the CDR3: TGTGCCAGCAGTTTATCAGGGGTCCCCAGCTCCTATAATTCACCCCTCCACTTT. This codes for CASSLSGVPSSYNSPLHF.

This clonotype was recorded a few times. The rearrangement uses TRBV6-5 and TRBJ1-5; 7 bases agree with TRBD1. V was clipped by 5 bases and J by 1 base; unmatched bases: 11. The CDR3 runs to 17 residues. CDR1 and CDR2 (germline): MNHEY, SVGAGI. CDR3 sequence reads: CASSPIQQGWSNQPQHF. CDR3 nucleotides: TGTGCCAGCAGTCCTATCCAACAGGGGTGGAGCAATCAGCCCCAGCATTTT.

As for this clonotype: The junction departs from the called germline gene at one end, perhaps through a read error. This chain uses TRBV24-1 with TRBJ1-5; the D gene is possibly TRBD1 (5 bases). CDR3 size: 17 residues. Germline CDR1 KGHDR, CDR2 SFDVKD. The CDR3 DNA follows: TGTGCCACCAGTGATGCTCAGGGACTTCACAGCAATCAGCCCCGGCATTTT. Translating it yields CATSDAQGLHSNQPRHF.

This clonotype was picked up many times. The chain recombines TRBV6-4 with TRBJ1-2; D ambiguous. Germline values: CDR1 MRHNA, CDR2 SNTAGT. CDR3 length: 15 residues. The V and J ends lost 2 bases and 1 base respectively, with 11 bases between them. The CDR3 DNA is TGTGCCAGCAGTGACGGAGAGGGCCTTAACTATGGCTACACCTTC. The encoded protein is CASSDGEGLNYGYTF.

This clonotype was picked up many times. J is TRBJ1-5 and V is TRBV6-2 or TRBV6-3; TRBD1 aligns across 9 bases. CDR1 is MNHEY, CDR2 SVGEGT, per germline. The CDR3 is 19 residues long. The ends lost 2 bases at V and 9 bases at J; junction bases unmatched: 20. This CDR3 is CASSYRDRAGSLRSGPQHF. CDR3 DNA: TGTGCCAGCAGTTACCGGGACAGGGCCGGTTCCCTTCGGAGTGGGCCCCAGCATTTT.

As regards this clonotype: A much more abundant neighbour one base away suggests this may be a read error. CDR3 in amino acids: CASSYSGGRTGTQYF. CDR3 DNA: TGTGCCAGCAGTTACTCGGGGGGTCGCACAGGTACGCAGTATTTT. The chain combines TRBV7-8 with TRBJ2-3, with 7 bases lining up with TRBD2. This CDR3 is 15 amino acids long. From germline, CDR1 is SGHVS and CDR2 FQNEAQ.

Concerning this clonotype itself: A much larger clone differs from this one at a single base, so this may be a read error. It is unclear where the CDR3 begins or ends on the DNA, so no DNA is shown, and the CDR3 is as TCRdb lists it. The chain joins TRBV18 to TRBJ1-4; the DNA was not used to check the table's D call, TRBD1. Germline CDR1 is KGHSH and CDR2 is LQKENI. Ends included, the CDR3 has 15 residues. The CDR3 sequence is CASSPFGQGNEKLSF.

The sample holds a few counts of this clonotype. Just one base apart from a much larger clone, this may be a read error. The CDR3 is CASSLGTGRSYTF. As DNA, the CDR3 is TGCGCCAGCAGCTTAGGGACAGGGAGGAGCTACACCTTC. The rearrangement links TRBV5-1 to TRBJ1-2; 9 bases agree with TRBD1. Trimming cost V 2 bases and J 9 bases; bases outside gene matches: 5. The CDR3 loop spans 13 amino acids. CDR1 and CDR2 from the germline V gene are SGHRS and YFSETQ.

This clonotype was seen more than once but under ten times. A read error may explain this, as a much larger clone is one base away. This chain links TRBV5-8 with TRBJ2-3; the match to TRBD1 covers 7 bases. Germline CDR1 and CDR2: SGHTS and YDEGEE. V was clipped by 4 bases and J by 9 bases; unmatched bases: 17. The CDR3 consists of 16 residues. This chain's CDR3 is CASSRGQASGGGTQYF. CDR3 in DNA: TGTGCCAGCAGCCGAGGACAGGCAAGCGGTGGAGGCACGCAGTATTTT. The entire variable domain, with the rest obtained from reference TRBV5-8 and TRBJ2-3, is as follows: EAGVTQSPTHLIKTRGQQATLRCSPISGHTSVYWYQQALGLGLQFLLWYDEGEERNRGNFPPRFSGRQFPNYSSELNVNALELEDSALYLCASSRGQASGGGTQYFGPGTRLTVL.

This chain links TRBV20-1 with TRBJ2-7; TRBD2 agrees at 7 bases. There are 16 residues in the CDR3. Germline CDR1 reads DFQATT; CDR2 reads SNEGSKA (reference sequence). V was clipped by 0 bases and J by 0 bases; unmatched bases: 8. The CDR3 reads CSARDLLAGTSYEQYF. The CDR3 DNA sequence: TGCAGTGCTAGAGATCTGTTAGCGGGTACCTCCTACGAGCAGTACTTC.

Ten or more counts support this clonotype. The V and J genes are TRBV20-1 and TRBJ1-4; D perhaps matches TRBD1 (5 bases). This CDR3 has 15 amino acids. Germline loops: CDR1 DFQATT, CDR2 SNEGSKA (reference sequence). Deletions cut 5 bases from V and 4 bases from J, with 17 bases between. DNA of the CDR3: TGCAGTGCTGGGGATTCGGGGGTGGGTAATGAAAAACTGTTTTTT. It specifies CSAGDSGVGNEKLFF.

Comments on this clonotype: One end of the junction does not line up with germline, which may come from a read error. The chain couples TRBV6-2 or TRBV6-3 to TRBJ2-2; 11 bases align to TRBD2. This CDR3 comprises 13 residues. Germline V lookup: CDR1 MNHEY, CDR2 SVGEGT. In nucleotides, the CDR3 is TGTGCCAGCAGTTTCGGGCTAGCGGGGGGGCTGTTTTTT. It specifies CASSFGLAGGLFF.

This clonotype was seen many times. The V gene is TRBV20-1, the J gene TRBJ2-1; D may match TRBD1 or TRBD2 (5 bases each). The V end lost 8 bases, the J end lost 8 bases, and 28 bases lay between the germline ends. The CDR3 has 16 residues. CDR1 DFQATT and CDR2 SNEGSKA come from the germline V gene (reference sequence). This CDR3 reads CSLTTLGEGYFDEQFF. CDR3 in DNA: TGCAGTCTAACTACCCTGGGGGAAGGTTATTTCGATGAGCAGTTCTTC.

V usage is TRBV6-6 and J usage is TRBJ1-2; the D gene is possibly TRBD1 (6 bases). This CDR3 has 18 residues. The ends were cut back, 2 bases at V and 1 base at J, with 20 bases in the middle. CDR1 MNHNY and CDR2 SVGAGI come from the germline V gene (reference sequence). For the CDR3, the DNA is TGTGCCAGCAGTTACACCATCGTGGGGGCGGATTTTAACTATGGCTACACCTTC. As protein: CASSYTIVGADFNYGYTF.

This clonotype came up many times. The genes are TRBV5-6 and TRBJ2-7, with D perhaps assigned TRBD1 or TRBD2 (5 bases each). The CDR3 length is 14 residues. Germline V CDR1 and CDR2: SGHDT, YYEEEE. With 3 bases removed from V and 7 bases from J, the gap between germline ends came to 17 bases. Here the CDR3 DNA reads TGTGCCAGCAGCTGGGGACGCCACCCAGGGGAGCAGTACTTC. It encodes CASSWGRHPGEQYF.

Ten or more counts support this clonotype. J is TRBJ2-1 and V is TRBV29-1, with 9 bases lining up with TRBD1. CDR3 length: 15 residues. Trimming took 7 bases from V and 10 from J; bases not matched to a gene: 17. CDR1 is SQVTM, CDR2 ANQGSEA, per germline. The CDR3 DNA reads TGCAGCGCCTCACTCCGGGACAGGGCATACGGCGAGCAGTTCTTC. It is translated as CSASLRDRAYGEQFF.

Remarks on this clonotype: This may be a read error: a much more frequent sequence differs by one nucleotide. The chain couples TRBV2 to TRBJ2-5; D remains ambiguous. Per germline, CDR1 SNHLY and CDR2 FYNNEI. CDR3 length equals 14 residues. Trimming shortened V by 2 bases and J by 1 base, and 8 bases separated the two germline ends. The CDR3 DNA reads TGTGCCAGCAGTGAAACGTTAGTCCAAGAGACCCAGTACTTC. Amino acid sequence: CASSETLVQETQYF.

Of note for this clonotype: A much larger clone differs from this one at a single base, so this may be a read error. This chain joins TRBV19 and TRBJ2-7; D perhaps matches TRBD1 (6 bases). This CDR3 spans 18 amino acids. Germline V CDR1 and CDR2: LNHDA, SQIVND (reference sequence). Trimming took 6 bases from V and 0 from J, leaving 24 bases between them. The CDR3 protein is CASSRARQVVSDSYEQYF. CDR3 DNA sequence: TGTGCCAGTAGCCGAGCCCGACAGGTCGTTTCAGACTCCTACGAGCAGTACTTC.

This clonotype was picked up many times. The CDR3: CSVEVVDRVSYEQYF. CDR3 bases: TGCAGCGTTGAAGTCGTAGACAGGGTCTCCTACGAGCAGTACTTC. The chain has TRBV29-1 and TRBJ2-7; 7 nucleotides align to TRBD1. J lost 0 bases, V lost 1 base, and 6 bases had no gene match. CDR1 is SQVTM and CDR2 is ANQGSEA in the germline V gene. This CDR3 comprises 15 residues.

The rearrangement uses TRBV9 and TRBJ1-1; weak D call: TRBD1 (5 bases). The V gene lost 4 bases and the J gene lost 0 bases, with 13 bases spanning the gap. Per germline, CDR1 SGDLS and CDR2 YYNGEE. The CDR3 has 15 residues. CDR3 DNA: TGTGCCAGCAGCCCCCGGGGCACAATGAACACTGAAGCTTTCTTT. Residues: CASSPRGTMNTEAFF.

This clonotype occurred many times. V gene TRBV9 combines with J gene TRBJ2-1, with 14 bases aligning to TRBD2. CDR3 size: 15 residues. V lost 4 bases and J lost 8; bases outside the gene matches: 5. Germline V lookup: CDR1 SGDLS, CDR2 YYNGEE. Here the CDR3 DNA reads TGTGCCAGCAGCCTGACTAGCGGGAGGGGGTATGAGCAGTTCTTC. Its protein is CASSLTSGRGYEQFF.

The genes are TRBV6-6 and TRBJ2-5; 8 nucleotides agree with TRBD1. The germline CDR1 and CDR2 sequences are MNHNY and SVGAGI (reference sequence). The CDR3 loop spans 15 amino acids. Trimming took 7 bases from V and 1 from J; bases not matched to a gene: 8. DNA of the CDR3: TGTGCCAGCACCGACGGGGGACAGGTCCAAGAGACCCAGTACTTC. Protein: CASTDGGQVQETQYF.

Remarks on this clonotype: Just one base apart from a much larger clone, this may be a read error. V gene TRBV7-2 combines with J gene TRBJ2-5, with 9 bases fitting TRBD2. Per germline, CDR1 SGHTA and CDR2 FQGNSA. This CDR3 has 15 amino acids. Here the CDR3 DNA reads TGTGCCAGCAGCTTAGCAGCGGGGGGACAAGAGACCCAGCACTTC. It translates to CASSLAAGGQETQHF.

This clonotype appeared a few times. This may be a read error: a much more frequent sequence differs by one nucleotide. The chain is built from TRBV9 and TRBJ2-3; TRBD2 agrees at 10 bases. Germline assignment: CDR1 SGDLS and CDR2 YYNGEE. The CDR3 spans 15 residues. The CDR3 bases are TGTGCCAGCAGCGCAAGCGGGGGGGGCACAGGTACGCAGTATTTT. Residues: CASSASGGGTGTQYF.

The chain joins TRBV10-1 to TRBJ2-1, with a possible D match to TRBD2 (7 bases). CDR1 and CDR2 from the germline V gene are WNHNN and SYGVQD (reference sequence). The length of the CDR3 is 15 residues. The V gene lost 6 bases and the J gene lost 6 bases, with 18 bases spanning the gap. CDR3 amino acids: CASSVEGGTFNEQFF. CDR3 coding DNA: TGCGCCAGCAGCGTTGAGGGGGGGACCTTCAATGAGCAGTTCTTC.

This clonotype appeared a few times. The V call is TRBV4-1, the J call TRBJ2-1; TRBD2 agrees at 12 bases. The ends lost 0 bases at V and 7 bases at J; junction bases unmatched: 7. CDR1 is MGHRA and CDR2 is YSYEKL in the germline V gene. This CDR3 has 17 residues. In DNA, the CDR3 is TGCGCCAGCAGCCAAGATGGCCTAGCGGGGGGGCGGAATGAGCAGTTCTTC. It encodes CASSQDGLAGGRNEQFF.